This TCR beta chain was sequenced in a study of CD8 T cells in ankylosing spondylitis. Regarding the study as a whole: Apparently characteristic of ankylosing spondylitis blood was a TCR beta motif (eight highly homologous variants).

Between the trimmed V and J ends, which lost 1 base and 0 bases, there was a span of 10 bases. The CDR3 length is 16 residues. The germline gives CDR1 LGHDT, CDR2 YNNKEL (reference sequence). One entry per CDR3 protein, called by TCRdb with MiXCR from the 5' RACE reads. Here the sample spans 150,000 to 200,000 distinct CDR3 sequences, roughly 13% being singletons. At least ten counts were recorded for this clonotype. Its target is unknown. The V gene is TRBV3-1, the J gene TRBJ2-1, with D perhaps assigned TRBD1 or TRBD2 (5 bases each). The receptor was isolated from a female donor with ankylosing spondylitis or in good health (not recorded which). Sequencing used blood, either unsorted or a sorted T cell fraction (not recorded which). In DNA form, the CDR3 reads TGTGCCAGCAGCCAAGGTGGGACGGCCTCCTACAATGAGCAGTTCTTC. Its translation is CASSQGGTASYNEQFF.